The sequence of this T cell receptor (beta chain) was determined in a study of blood T cell repertoires in COVID-19 (dated by TCRdb to 2018 to 2020). Regarding the complete study: The collaborator samples originated in the United States, Italy and Spain and spanned the acute and convalescent phases of COVID-19. The material from the prospective study consisted of cDNA or gDNA derived from T cells, B-cell-depleted T cells, or PBMCs. The dataset comprised deeply sampled blood TCRbeta repertoires from subjects exposed to, actively infected with, or recovered from COVID-19. The repertoires were made available in a free public database intended to serve as a resource for research on the immune response to SARS-CoV-2. The samples were drawn from two sources: the first 160 participants of the ongoing ImmuneRACE study, and 1,200 or so subjects contributed by 6 global collaborators. A de-identified subject ID, COVID-19 status, age in years and sex were almost always included in the sample metadata. Where HLA class I and class II types were available, the types were taken from metadata supplied by the sample provider, not from assay-based typing. General study outcomes and caveats: How much clinical and demographic metadata was included differed by source and by participant, and the metadata was provided uncurated.

For this clone: Its antigen is still unknown. No base quality information exists; no much larger clone differs at one position.

Collaborating institutions collected whole blood in K2EDTA tubes following their own protocols. For TCRbeta analysis, collaborator samples were shipped as frozen whole blood, as isolated PBMCs, or as DNA extracted from either sample type. TCRbeta CDR3 regions were amplified from genomic DNA using the immunoSEQ Assay, a bias-controlled multiplex PCR. In the paper's pipeline: The number of nucleated cells in each sample was estimated from the amplification of reference gene primers within the assay. To quantify the absolute abundance of each unique TCRbeta CDR3 rearrangement, sequence reads were collapsed and filtered. For each sample, productive Simpson clonality was calculated by taking the square root of Simpson's diversity index across productive rearrangements. In TCRdb, the immuneACCESS table is reduced to in-frame sequences with V and J assigned. These tables do not hold every clone; where another copy was compared, an unresolved V gene accounts for under half, and the others remain unexplained. The V and J calls and the clone size are those of that table, but D and trimming were determined from the DNA. This sample holds tens of thousands of clones; over 75% were observed only once. Clones ranked in the top ten supply approximately 12% of the sample.

Material for sequencing was peripheral blood. The sequence was collected from a man older than 75 with acute or convalescent COVID-19.

The CDR3 here reads CASTPDRGSSYEQYF. The nucleotide sequence is TGTGCCAGCACCCCGGACAGGGGGTCCTCCTACGAGCAGTACTTC. Here the chain combines TRBV7-2 and TRBJ2-7, with 10 bases aligning to TRBD1. The germline V gene yields SGHTA for CDR1 and FQGNSA for CDR2. Including the terminal cysteine and phenylalanine, the CDR3 comprises 15 residues. Only the CDR3 part of the read is kept: 45 bases, read in frame from the first base. V and J are trimmed by 7 bases and 0 bases, and the gene matches miss 6 bases of the junction.